This record looks at one T cell receptor (beta chain) sequence and its context. Its specificity is not known. This sample is drawn from a study of cytomegalovirus exposure and HLA in healthy donors. Study-level results: Per a prior analysis, the majority of TCR beta V segments were productive roughly 90% or roughly 30% of the time. Several of the most significant clusters appeared, in a later analysis, to be linked to common viral pathogens.

Primers included in the PCR were 60 Vbeta and 13 Jbeta primers. Clones were sequenced by immunoSEQ multiplex PCR, and TCRdb holds only the in-frame ones, with some missing. The repertoire shows 130,000 or so clones; the top ten hold roughly 2%. The sample consisted of PBMCs. The source is a woman aged 18-29 years in good health and CMV-seronegative.

The CDR3 coding sequence is TGTGCCAGCATTGGAACAGGGGTAGGCACTGAAGCTTTCTTT. Protein: CASIGTGVGTEAFF. The chain couples TRBV28 to TRBJ1-1, with TRBD1 matching 7 bases. V trimming: 7 bases; J trimming: 4 bases; junction bases outside the gene matches: 9. The germline CDR1 and CDR2 sequences are MDHEN and SYDVKM. The CDR3 spans 14 residues. Full variable domain (missing parts from reference TRBV28 and TRBJ1-1): DVKVTQSSRYLVKRTGEKVFLECVQDMDHENMFWYRQDPGLGLRLIYFSYDVKMKEKGDIPEGYSVSREKKERFSLILESASTNQTSMYLCASIGTGVGTEAFFGQGTRLTVV.